The 30 T cell receptor beta chains listed next were all sequenced from one sample in a study of blood T cell repertoires in COVID-19. Measured with immunoSEQ multiplex PCR; TCRdb has only the in-frame clones, and not every one. The repertoire consists of about 310,000 clones, with 70% to 90% occurring once and the leading ten covering approximately 9.4%. The sequenced sample was PBMCs or T cells enriched from blood (not recorded which). All receptors derive from a woman aged 40 to 50 who had recovered from COVID-19.

The genes are TRBV11-1 and TRBJ2-7; D uncertain. Germline CDR1 is SGHAT and CDR2 is FQDESV (reference sequence). The CDR3 sequence is 12 residues long. V lost 6 bases, J lost 2 bases, and 8 bases lay in between. CDR3 residues: CASSSSPYEQYF. As DNA, the CDR3 is TGTGCCAGCAGTTCTTCCCCCTACGAGCAGTACTTC.

The gene calls are TRBV20-1 and TRBJ1-3; D unresolved. CDR3 length equals 12 residues. Trimming took off 3 bases at V and 0 bases at J, with 3 bases between the two ends. Per the germline V gene, CDR1 is DFQATT and CDR2 is SNEGSKA (reference sequence). CDR3 sequence reads: CSASHSGNTIYF. The CDR3 DNA reads TGCAGTGCTAGTCACTCTGGAAACACCATATATTTT.

This sequence joins TRBV7-3 and TRBJ2-1; 11 nucleotides line up with TRBD2. The CDR3 length is 18 residues. Germline loops: CDR1 SGHTA, CDR2 FQGTGA. V was clipped by 6 bases and J by 0 bases; unmatched bases: 10. This CDR3 is CASSIGLAGPSSYNEQFF. The CDR3 region has the DNA TGTGCCAGCAGTATTGGACTAGCGGGTCCTAGCTCCTACAATGAGCAGTTCTTC.

J is TRBJ1-1 and V is TRBV3-1 (or the pseudogene TRBV3-2); tentative D call: TRBD1 (6 bases). V shed 1 base and J shed 6 bases, with 12 bases lying between them. Per germline, CDR1 LGHDT and CDR2 YNNKEL (reference sequence). The CDR3 spans 14 residues. CDR3 coding DNA: TGTGCCAGCAGCCAAGGTTCAGGGGCGGCTGAAGCTTTCTTT. Residues: CASSQGSGAAEAFF.

CDR3 region: CASRHRDREVPYEQYF. The DNA of the CDR3 is TGTGCCAGCAGACATCGGGACAGGGAAGTTCCCTACGAGCAGTACTTC. The rearrangement joins TRBV2 to TRBJ2-7, with 9 bases lining up with TRBD1. Germline V gene lookup returns CDR1 SNHLY and CDR2 FYNNEI. Trimming at V came to 6 bases and at J to 2 bases, leaving 11 bases not matched to a gene. The CDR3 runs to 16 residues.

CDR3 sequence: CASSFAGPSGELFF. CDR3 in DNA: TGTGCCAGCAGCTTCGCGGGACCCTCCGGGGAGCTGTTTTTT. The chain links TRBV11-3 to TRBJ2-2, with TRBD2 as a possible D gene (6 bases). The CDR3 has 14 amino acids. Germline V CDR1 and CDR2: SGHNT, YENEEA. V was cut by 3 bases and J by 6 bases, with 11 bases left in between.

The chain has TRBV29-1 and TRBJ2-4; no clear D gene. The CDR3 loop spans 10 amino acids. V lost 6 bases and J lost 8, with 8 bases in between. Germline-derived CDR1 and CDR2 are SQVTM and ANQGSEA. CDR3 in DNA: TGCAGCGTACACGAGGACATTCAGTACTTC. Translated, it gives CSVHEDIQYF.

This clone was found once. CDR3 sequence (DNA): TGTGCCAGCAGCTCGGTGACAGGGGACTACGAGCAGTACTTC. This encodes CASSSVTGDYEQYF. This chain connects TRBV7-2 to TRBJ2-7; 8 bases line up with TRBD1. Trimming at V came to 4 bases and at J to 3 bases, leaving 5 bases not matched to a gene. From germline, CDR1 is SGHTA and CDR2 FQGNSA. The CDR3 consists of 14 residues.

This rearrangement joins TRBV6-1 to TRBJ1-1; 7 bases line up with TRBD1. Per the germline V gene, CDR1 is MNHNS and CDR2 is SASEGT. The V segment lost 1 base and the J segment 4 bases; nucleotides outside the gene matches: 9. This CDR3 contains 16 residues. The CDR3 sequence: CASSEEMRGQGTEAFF. The CDR3 DNA follows: TGTGCCAGCAGTGAAGAGATGAGGGGGCAAGGCACTGAAGCTTTCTTT.

J is TRBJ2-2 and V is TRBV4-3, with D perhaps matching TRBD1 (5 bases). Germline assignment: CDR1 LGHNA and CDR2 YSLEER. Trimming left V 0 bases short and J 9 bases short, with 11 bases between. The CDR3 contains 14 residues. The CDR3 spells CASSQDLGHRELFF. In DNA, the CDR3 is TGCGCCAGCAGCCAAGATCTGGGGCACAGGGAGCTGTTTTTT.

This clone was observed a single time. The gene calls are TRBV4-3 and TRBJ2-5, with TRBD2 identical over 11 bases. CDR3 size: 18 residues. Losses at the gene ends were 0 bases for V and 0 bases for J; bases not matched to a gene: 6. Germline CDR1 LGHNA, CDR2 YSLEER. This CDR3 is CASSQEPTSGEHQETQYF. CDR3 nucleotides: TGCGCCAGCAGCCAAGAGCCGACTAGCGGGGAGCACCAAGAGACCCAGTACTTC.

The chain couples TRBV3-1 (or the pseudogene TRBV3-2) to TRBJ1-5; no clear D gene. Germline values: CDR1 LGHDT, CDR2 YNNKEL (reference sequence). The CDR3 totals 14 residues. The V end lost 4 bases, the J end lost 0 bases, and 7 bases lay between the germline ends. The CDR3 reads CASSPGFSNQPQHF. CDR3 coding DNA: TGTGCCAGCAGCCCCGGTTTTAGCAATCAGCCCCAGCATTTT.

As concerns this clone: In the same sample, other DNA sequences code for this CDR3. The chain combines TRBV28 with TRBJ1-1, with 8 bases identical to TRBD1. Germline values: CDR1 MDHEN, CDR2 SYDVKM. The CDR3 is 14 residues long. Trimming took 5 bases from V and 1 from J; bases not matched to a gene: 3. The chain's CDR3 is CASSLQGANTEAFF. The DNA of the CDR3 is TGTGCCAGCAGTCTTCAGGGGGCGAACACTGAAGCTTTCTTT.

The CDR3 DNA is TGCGCCAGCAGCCCTTACCCAGCGGGGGCCGGCAATGAGCAGTTCTTC. As protein: CASSPYPAGAGNEQFF. This chain joins TRBV10-1 and TRBJ2-1, with 8 bases aligning to TRBD2. The CDR3 sequence is 16 residues long. The junction had 13 bases not matched to a gene; V was cut back by 6 bases and J by 6 bases. CDR1 and CDR2 from the germline V gene are WNHNN and SYGVQD (reference sequence).

CDR3 sequence: CASSLIQGQAFF. The DNA of the CDR3 is TGTGCCAGCAGTCTAATTCAGGGGCAGGCTTTCTTT. This chain connects TRBV12-3 or TRBV12-4 to TRBJ1-1; maybe TRBD1 (6 bases). V was trimmed by 5 bases and J by 11 bases, leaving 15 bases between them. This CDR3 region has 12 residues.

The chain is built from TRBV5-4 and TRBJ1-6; D remains ambiguous. The germline V gene encodes CDR1 SGHNT and CDR2 YYREEE (reference sequence). Trimming shortened V by 4 bases and J by 8 bases, and 16 bases separated the two germline ends. The CDR3 has 15 amino acids. DNA of the CDR3: TGTGCCAGCAGCCACCGACCGAGAGAGGATTCACCCCTCCACTTT. Amino acid sequence: CASSHRPREDSPLHF.

The chain joins TRBV19 to TRBJ1-5; 8 bases are a match to TRBD1. After removal of 2 bases from V and 0 bases from J, the junction contained 3 bases not matched to a gene. The CDR3 contains 16 residues. CDR1 and CDR2 (germline): LNHDA, SQIVND (reference sequence). This CDR3 is CASSIQGAYSNQPQHF. DNA for the CDR3: TGTGCCAGTAGTATACAGGGGGCCTATAGCAATCAGCCCCAGCATTTT. The whole variable domain, remainder taken from reference TRBV19 and TRBJ1-5, is DGGITQSPKYLFRKEGQNVTLSCEQNLNHDAMYWYRQDPGQGLRLIYYSQIVNDFQKGDIAEGYSVSREKKESFPLTVTSAQKNPTAFYLCASSIQGAYSNQPQHFGDGTRLSIL.

The chain carries TRBV10-3 and TRBJ1-1; a weak D match, TRBD1 (5 bases). This CDR3 contains 13 residues. Germline V CDR1 and CDR2: ENHRY, SYGVKD. Trimming removed 5 bases from V and 0 bases from J, with 7 bases in between. The CDR3 loop reads CAISQGMNTEAFF. In nucleotides, the CDR3 is TGTGCCATCAGTCAGGGTATGAACACTGAAGCTTTCTTT.

The chain is built from TRBV7-9 and TRBJ2-6; D may be TRBD1 (5 bases). The germline V and J ends were trimmed by 2 bases and 4 bases, with 9 bases remaining between them. The CDR3 is made up of 15 amino acids. Looked up from germline, CDR1 is SEHNR and CDR2 is FQNEAQ (reference sequence). The CDR3 loop is CASSLIGAGANVLTF. The CDR3 DNA sequence: TGTGCCAGCAGCTTAATAGGGGCGGGGGCCAACGTCCTGACTTTC. The full variable domain, with the rest looked up from reference TRBV7-9 and TRBJ2-6, is DTGVSQNPRHKITKRGQNVTFRCDPISEHNRLYWYRQTLGQGPEFLTYFQNEAQLEKSRLLSDRFSAERPKGSFSTLEIQRTEQGDSAMYLCASSLIGAGANVLTFGAGSRLTVL.

This clone was counted only a few times. The chain carries TRBV27 and TRBJ2-7, with 8 bases lining up with TRBD1. Germline CDR1 is MNHEY and CDR2 is SMNVEV (reference sequence). Trimming removed 8 bases from V and 1 base from J; junction bases left unmatched: 7. This CDR3 is built from 14 residues. CDR3 loop: CASGSRDRSYEQYF. The CDR3 nucleotides read TGTGCCAGCGGATCCCGGGACAGGTCCTACGAGCAGTACTTC.

The chain links TRBV27 to TRBJ2-1; 13 bases are shared with TRBD2. The CDR3 has 17 residues. Trimming cost V 4 bases and J 6 bases; bases outside gene matches: 9. Germline-derived CDR1 and CDR2 are MNHEY and SMNVEV (reference sequence). CDR3 sequence (DNA): TGTGCCAGCAGTTGGTGGACTAGCGGGGGAAGGGGCAATGAGCAGTTCTTC. Translated, it gives CASSWWTSGGRGNEQFF.

V and J are TRBV10-3 and TRBJ2-3; D is possibly TRBD2 (6 bases). The CDR3 has 16 amino acids. Germline V gene data show CDR1 as ENHRY and CDR2 as SYGVKD. V was trimmed by 4 bases and J by 0 bases, leaving 14 bases between them. The CDR3 DNA reads as TGTGCCATCAGTGGTGCTAGCGTCACTAGCACAGATACGCAGTATTTT. Its translation: CAISGASVTSTDTQYF.

The chain carries TRBV18 and TRBJ2-4; no clear D gene. This CDR3 contains 14 residues. V gave up 3 bases and J gave up 2 bases, with 8 bases separating them. Germline assignment: CDR1 KGHSH and CDR2 LQKENI. CDR3 in DNA: TGTGCCAGCTCACCCTTACCTACCAAAAACATTCAGTACTTC. It is translated as CASSPLPTKNIQYF.

The J gene is TRBJ1-2, the V gene TRBV19; maybe TRBD1 (5 bases). The CDR3 length is 15 residues. Germline V gene lookup returns CDR1 LNHDA and CDR2 SQIVND (reference sequence). V was pared by 3 bases and J by 3 bases, with 14 bases between. CDR3 nucleotides: TGTGCCAGTAGTATCATGGGGGGAGGGGACTATGGCTACACCTTC. This sequence encodes CASSIMGGGDYGYTF.

This clone was seen just once. The V call is TRBV7-2, the J call TRBJ2-1; TRBD2 is a possible D gene (5 bases). Per the germline V gene, CDR1 is SGHTA and CDR2 is FQGNSA. This CDR3 has 13 residues. Trimming took off 0 bases at V and 8 bases at J, with 8 bases between the two ends. The CDR3 protein is CASSLAPSYEQFF. The DNA for the CDR3 is TGTGCCAGCAGCTTAGCGCCTAGCTATGAGCAGTTCTTC.

The rearrangement joins TRBV7-8 to TRBJ1-3; 8 bases are shared with TRBD1. V lost 2 bases, J lost 0 bases, and 6 bases stayed unmatched. Germline V CDR1 and CDR2: SGHVS, FQNEAQ. This CDR3 spans 17 amino acids. The CDR3 spells CASSLTPGGGSGNTIYF. The CDR3 DNA is TGTGCCAGCAGCTTAACCCCAGGGGGCGGCTCTGGAAACACCATATATTTT.

This clone has a single count. This chain joins TRBV10-1 and TRBJ2-7, with 8 bases lining up with TRBD1. This CDR3 is built from 13 residues. V lost 4 bases, J lost 4 bases, and 3 bases stayed unmatched. From germline, CDR1 is WNHNN and CDR2 SYGVQD (reference sequence). CDR3 region: CASSGQGRYEQYF. The DNA for the CDR3 is TGCGCCAGCAGTGGACAGGGGAGATACGAGCAGTACTTC.

The rearrangement uses TRBV15 and TRBJ2-3; TRBD2 matches at 8 bases. After removal of 8 bases from V and 0 bases from J, the junction contained 4 bases not matched to a gene. The germline V gene has CDR1 LNHNV and CDR2 YYDKDF (reference sequence). This CDR3 spans 14 amino acids. The CDR3 DNA reads TGTGCCACCTACGGGGGGGTGAGCACAGATACGCAGTATTTT. Translation: CATYGGVSTDTQYF.

This chain uses TRBV7-3 with TRBJ2-7; TRBD1 matches 8 bases. The V gene's germline CDR1 is SGHTA and CDR2 FQGTGA. This CDR3 is 12 amino acids long. J gave up 6 bases and V 4 bases, and 2 bases lay outside the gene matches. This CDR3 is CASSSTGGEQYF. CDR3 coding DNA: TGTGCCAGCAGCTCCACAGGGGGCGAGCAGTACTTC.

The chain has TRBV30 and TRBJ1-1; D unresolved. Per the germline V gene, CDR1 is GTSNPN and CDR2 is SVGIG (reference sequence). This CDR3 has 12 residues. V was clipped by 5 bases and J by 1 base, with 8 bases between them. The CDR3 region has the DNA TGTGCCTGGCTCGGGGAGAACACTGAAGCTTTCTTT. Its translation is CAWLGENTEAFF. Supplemented by reference TRBV30 and TRBJ1-1, the full variable domain reads SQTIHQWPATLVQPVGSPLSLECTVEGTSNPNLYWYRQAAGRGLQLLFYSVGIGQISSEVPQNLSASRPQDRQFILSSKKLLLSDSGFYLCAWLGENTEAFFGQGTRLTVV.